Shown below are 15 T cell receptor beta chains from a single sample sequenced in a study of blood T cell repertoires in COVID-19. The protocol was immunoSEQ multiplex PCR, while the TCRdb copy is restricted to in-frame clones and leaves out a portion. The sample has around 100,000 clones, about 84% seen once. Sequenced material: peripheral blood. The receptors shown here come from a human donor in a cohort sampled during active COVID-19.

The J gene is TRBJ1-2, the V gene TRBV18, with D tentatively TRBD1 (6 bases). V was cut by 4 bases and J by 8 bases, with 14 bases left in between. CDR3 size: 13 residues. Looked up from germline, CDR1 is KGHSH and CDR2 is LQKENI. Written as DNA, the CDR3 is TGTGCCAGCTCACAACAGGGATCGGGAGGCTACACCTTC. Its protein product is CASSQQGSGGYTF.

A single count supports this clone. The gene calls are TRBV6-2 or TRBV6-3 and TRBJ2-7; possible D gene TRBD1, 6 bases. Trimming took off 2 bases at V and 0 bases at J, with 8 bases between the two ends. Looked up from germline, CDR1 is MNHEY and CDR2 is SVGEGT. The CDR3 contains 14 residues. The CDR3 here is CASSYQGSSYEQYF. The DNA of the CDR3 is TGTGCCAGCAGTTACCAGGGGAGCTCCTACGAGCAGTACTTC.

The CDR3 DNA follows: TGCGCCAGCAGCCAAGATAGTACCGAACTAGCGGGGGGATACACCGGGGAGCTGTTTTTT. It yields the protein CASSQDSTELAGGYTGELFF. The V gene is TRBV4-3, the J gene TRBJ2-2; 12 nucleotides agree with TRBD2. CDR3 length: 20 amino acids. V was clipped by 0 bases and J by 3 bases; unmatched bases: 11. Looked up from germline, CDR1 is LGHNA and CDR2 is YSLEER.

This chain links TRBV9 with TRBJ1-1; a possible D gene is TRBD1 (6 bases). This CDR3 has 16 amino acids. From germline, CDR1 is SGDLS and CDR2 YYNGEE. The V end was cut by 0 bases, the J end by 0 bases, with 12 bases between. CDR3 nucleotides: TGTGCCAGCAGCGTAGGTTTTGGGGACATGAACACTGAAGCTTTCTTT. Translated: CASSVGFGDMNTEAFF.

This clone was counted between two and nine times. This chain joins TRBV11-3 and TRBJ2-7, with TRBD1 as a possible D gene (5 bases). Germline V gene data show CDR1 as SGHNT and CDR2 as YENEEA. The CDR3 loop spans 15 amino acids. Between the trimmed V and J ends, which lost 4 bases and 2 bases, there was a span of 15 bases. CDR3 sequence: CASSSDLAGPYEQYF. In DNA form, the CDR3 reads TGTGCCAGCAGCTCCGATCTGGCAGGGCCCTACGAGCAGTACTTC.

The chain couples TRBV3-1 (or the pseudogene TRBV3-2) to TRBJ2-2, with D perhaps matching TRBD2 (5 bases). From germline, CDR1 is LGHDT and CDR2 YNNKEL (reference sequence). The CDR3 is made up of 15 amino acids. Deletions cut 1 base from V and 5 bases from J, with 11 bases between. CDR3 sequence reads: CASSQVTGKTGELFF. The CDR3 nucleotides read TGTGCCAGCAGCCAAGTAACGGGGAAGACCGGGGAGCTGTTTTTT.

The CDR3 is CASRLTVAPGQYF. The DNA of the CDR3 is TGTGCCAGCAGGCTAACTGTGGCGCCAGGGCAGTATTTT. This rearrangement joins TRBV2 to TRBJ2-3; unclear D gene. This CDR3 is built from 13 residues. Trimming pared 6 bases from V and 11 bases from J, leaving 18 bases between. Germline V lookup: CDR1 SNHLY, CDR2 FYNNEI. Full variable domain (remainder filled in from reference TRBV2 and TRBJ2-3): EPEVTQTPSHQVTQMGQEVILRCVPISNHLYFYWYRQILGQKVEFLVSFYNNEISEKSEIFDDQFSVERPDGSNFTLKIRSTKLEDSAMYFCASRLTVAPGQYFGPGTRLTVL.

The chain recombines TRBV14 with TRBJ1-2, with D possibly matching TRBD1 (5 bases). The V end was cut by 0 bases, the J end by 4 bases, with 18 bases between. This CDR3 has 17 residues. The germline CDR1 and CDR2 sequences are SGHDN and FVKESK. Here the CDR3 DNA reads TGTGCCAGCAGCCAAGATTACTCTCAGGGTTATTCCTATGGCTACACCTTC. This sequence encodes CASSQDYSQGYSYGYTF.

The CDR3 DNA reads TGTGCCAGCAGCCATCCGACGACAGGTTTCGAGCAGTACTTC. This translates into CASSHPTTGFEQYF. The genes are TRBV5-4 and TRBJ2-7; the D gene is possibly TRBD1 (6 bases). The CDR3 spans 14 residues. Trimming cost V 4 bases and J 6 bases, with 17 bases left between them. CDR1 is SGHNT, CDR2 YYREEE, per germline (reference sequence).

This clone occurred once. The chain carries TRBV4-1 and TRBJ1-1; 7 positions match TRBD1. This CDR3 is built from 14 residues. CDR1 and CDR2 (germline): MGHRA, YSYEKL. Trimming cost V 4 bases and J 2 bases; bases outside gene matches: 4. The CDR3 here is CASSLGQENTEAFF. The CDR3 region has the DNA TGCGCCAGCAGCCTCGGACAGGAAAACACTGAAGCTTTCTTT.

The chain combines TRBV5-8 with TRBJ2-1, with 9 bases aligning to TRBD1. CDR1 is SGHTS, CDR2 YDEGEE, per germline. The CDR3 spans 16 residues. V was pared by 1 base and J by 5 bases, with 7 bases of the junction left unmatched. CDR3 in DNA: TGTGCCAGCAGCTTGTTGGTGGGACAGGGAGACAATGAGCAGTTCTTC. It codes for CASSLLVGQGDNEQFF. Variable domain in full (rest from reference TRBV5-8 and TRBJ2-1): EAGVTQSPTHLIKTRGQQATLRCSPISGHTSVYWYQQALGLGLQFLLWYDEGEERNRGNFPPRFSGRQFPNYSSELNVNALELEDSALYLCASSLLVGQGDNEQFFGPGTRLTVL.

V gene TRBV18 combines with J gene TRBJ1-1; 7 nucleotides align to TRBD1. This CDR3 has 15 residues. With V trimmed by 3 bases and J by 3 bases, 7 bases remained unmatched. Per the germline V gene, CDR1 is KGHSH and CDR2 is LQKENI. CDR3 nucleotide sequence: TGTGCCAGCTCACCCGTTAGACAGGGCGACACTGAAGCTTTCTTT. Its protein is CASSPVRQGDTEAFF. Full variable domain (outside the CDR3, taken from reference TRBV18 and TRBJ1-1): NAGVMQNPRHLVRRRGQEARLRCSPMKGHSHVYWYRQLPEEGLKFMVYLQKENIIDESGMPKERFSAEFPKEGPSILRIQQVVRGDSAAYFCASSPVRQGDTEAFFGQGTRLTVV.

The CDR3 is CASSSGGQIYQETQYF. In DNA, the CDR3 is TGTGCCAGCAGCTCTGGCGGACAGATCTACCAAGAGACCCAGTACTTC. The rearrangement joins TRBV5-8 to TRBJ2-5; weak D call: TRBD1 (6 bases). Germline CDR1 SGHTS, CDR2 YDEGEE. The V gene lost 3 bases and the J gene lost 0 bases, with 15 bases spanning the gap. CDR3 length equals 16 residues.

V is TRBV6-5 and J is TRBJ2-7; D might be TRBD1 (6 bases). The CDR3 is 15 amino acids. The germline V gene has CDR1 MNHEY and CDR2 SVGAGI. Trimming pared 4 bases from V and 0 bases from J, leaving 13 bases between. DNA for the CDR3: TGTGCCAGCAGTTTGACAGGTCGTCTCTCCTACGAGCAGTACTTC. This gives the protein CASSLTGRLSYEQYF.

The chain combines TRBV19 with TRBJ1-1; TRBD1 aligns across 8 bases. The V segment lost 5 bases and the J segment 5 bases; nucleotides outside the gene matches: 10. The CDR3 is 15 residues long. Germline V gives CDR1 LNHDA, CDR2 SQIVND (reference sequence). DNA for the CDR3: TGTGCCAGTAGTTGGACAGGGCAGGGAGATACTGAAGCTTTCTTT. It encodes CASSWTGQGDTEAFF.